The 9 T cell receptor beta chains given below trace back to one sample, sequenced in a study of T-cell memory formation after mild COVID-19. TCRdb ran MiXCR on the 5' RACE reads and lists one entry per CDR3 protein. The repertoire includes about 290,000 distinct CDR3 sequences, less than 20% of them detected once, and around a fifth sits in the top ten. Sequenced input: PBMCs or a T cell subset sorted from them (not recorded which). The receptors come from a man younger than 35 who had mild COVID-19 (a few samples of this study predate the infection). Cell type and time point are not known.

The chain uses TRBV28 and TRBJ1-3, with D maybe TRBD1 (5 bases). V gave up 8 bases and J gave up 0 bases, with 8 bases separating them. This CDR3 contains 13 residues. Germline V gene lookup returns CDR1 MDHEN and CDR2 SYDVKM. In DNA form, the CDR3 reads TGTGCCAGCCTCAGGGTCTCTGGAAACACCATATATTTT. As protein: CASLRVSGNTIYF.

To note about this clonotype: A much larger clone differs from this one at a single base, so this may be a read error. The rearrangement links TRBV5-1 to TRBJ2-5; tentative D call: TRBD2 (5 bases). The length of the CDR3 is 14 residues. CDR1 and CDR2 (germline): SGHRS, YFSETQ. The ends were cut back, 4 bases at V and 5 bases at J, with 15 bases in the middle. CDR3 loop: CASSVPGVAETQYF. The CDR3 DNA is TGCGCCAGCAGCGTGCCCGGGGTCGCGGAGACCCAGTACTTC.

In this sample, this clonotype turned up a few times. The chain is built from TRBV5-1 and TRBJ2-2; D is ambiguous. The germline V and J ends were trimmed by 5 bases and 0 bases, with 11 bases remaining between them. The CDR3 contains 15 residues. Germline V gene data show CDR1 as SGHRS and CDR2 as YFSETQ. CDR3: CASSVGPSNTGELFF. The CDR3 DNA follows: TGCGCCAGCAGTGTGGGTCCATCGAACACCGGGGAGCTGTTTTTT. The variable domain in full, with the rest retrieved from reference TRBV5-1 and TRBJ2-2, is KAGVTQTPRYLIKTRGQQVTLSCSPISGHRSVSWYQQTPGQGLQFLFEYFSETQRNKGNFPGRFSGRQFSNSRSEMNVSTLELGDSALYLCASSVGPSNTGELFFGEGSRLTVL.

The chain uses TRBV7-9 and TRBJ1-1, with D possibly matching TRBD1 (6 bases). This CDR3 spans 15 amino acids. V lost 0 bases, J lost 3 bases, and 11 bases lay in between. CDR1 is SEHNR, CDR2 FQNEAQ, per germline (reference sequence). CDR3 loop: CASSLADGQYTEAFF. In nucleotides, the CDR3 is TGTGCCAGCAGCTTAGCGGATGGACAGTACACTGAAGCTTTCTTT.

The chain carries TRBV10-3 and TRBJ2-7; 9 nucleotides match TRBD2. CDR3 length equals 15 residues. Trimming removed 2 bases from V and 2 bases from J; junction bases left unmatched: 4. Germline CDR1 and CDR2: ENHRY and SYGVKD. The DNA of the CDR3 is TGTGCCATCAGTGAGGAGGGCGGGGGGGCCTACGAGCAGTACTTC. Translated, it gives CAISEEGGGAYEQYF.

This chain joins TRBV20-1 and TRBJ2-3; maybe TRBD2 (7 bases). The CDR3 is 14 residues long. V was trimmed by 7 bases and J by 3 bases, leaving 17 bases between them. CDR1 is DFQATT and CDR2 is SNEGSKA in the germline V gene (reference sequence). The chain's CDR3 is CSVGGLGKTDTQYF. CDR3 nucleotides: TGCAGTGTGGGGGGGCTAGGGAAGACAGATACGCAGTATTTT.

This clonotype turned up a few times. This CDR3 reads CSATLGTTLGTQYF. CDR3 sequence (DNA): TGCAGTGCCACCCTCGGGACCACACTTGGTACGCAGTATTTT. V usage is TRBV20-1 and J usage is TRBJ2-3; D may be TRBD1 or TRBD2 (5 bases each). The CDR3 is made up of 14 amino acids. Germline V CDR1 and CDR2: DFQATT, SNEGSKA (reference sequence). Trimming cost V 6 bases and J 8 bases, with 21 bases left between them.

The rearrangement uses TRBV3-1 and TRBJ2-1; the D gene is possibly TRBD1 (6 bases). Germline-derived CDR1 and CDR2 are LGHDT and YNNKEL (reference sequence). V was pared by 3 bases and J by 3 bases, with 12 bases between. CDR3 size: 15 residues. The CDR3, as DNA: TGTGCCAGCAGCCACACAGGGATAGGCTACAATGAGCAGTTCTTC. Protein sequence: CASSHTGIGYNEQFF.

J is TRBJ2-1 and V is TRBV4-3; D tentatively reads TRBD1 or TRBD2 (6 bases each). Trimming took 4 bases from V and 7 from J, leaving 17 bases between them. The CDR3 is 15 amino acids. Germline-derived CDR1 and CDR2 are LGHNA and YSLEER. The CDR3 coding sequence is TGCGCCAGCAGCCGCGAATTAGTAGGGGGGAATGAGCAGTTCTTC. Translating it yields CASSRELVGGNEQFF.